This TCR beta chain was recovered during a study of shared T cell receptors in the human thymus. This CDR3 comprises 15 residues. Germline V lookup: CDR1 SGDLS, CDR2 YYNGEE. V was shortened by 4 bases and J by 6 bases, with 17 bases between the two germline ends. Produced via immunoSEQ multiplex PCR; TCRdb's table is partial and in-frame only. The table includes approximately 580,000 clones, about four fifths detected once. These data were likewise used in another study, on human thymus T cells.

This chain connects TRBV9 to TRBJ2-1; D unresolved. The receptor's source is a boy younger than two with a congenital heart defect. Sequencing input: thymocytes. The chain's CDR3 is CASSRITPNLNEQFF. CDR3 DNA sequence: TGTGCCAGCAGCCGTATTACTCCGAACCTCAATGAGCAGTTCTTC.